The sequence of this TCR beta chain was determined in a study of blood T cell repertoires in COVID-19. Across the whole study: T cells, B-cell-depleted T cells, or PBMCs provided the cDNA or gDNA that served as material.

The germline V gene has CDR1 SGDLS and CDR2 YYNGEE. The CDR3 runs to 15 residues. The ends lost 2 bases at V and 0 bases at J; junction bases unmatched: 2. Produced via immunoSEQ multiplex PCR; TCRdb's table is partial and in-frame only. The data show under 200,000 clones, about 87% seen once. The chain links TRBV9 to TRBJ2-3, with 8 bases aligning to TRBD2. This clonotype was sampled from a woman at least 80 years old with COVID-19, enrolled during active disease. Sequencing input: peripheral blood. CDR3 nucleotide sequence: TGTGCCAGCAGCGTCTCTAGCGGGAGCACAGATACGCAGTATTTT. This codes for CASSVSSGSTDTQYF. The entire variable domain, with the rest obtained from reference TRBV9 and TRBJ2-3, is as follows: DSGVTQTPKHLITATGQRVTLRCSPRSGDLSVYWYQQSLDQGLQFLIQYYNGEERAKGNILERFSAQQFPDLHSELNLSSLELGDSALYFCASSVSSGSTDTQYFGPGTRLTVL.